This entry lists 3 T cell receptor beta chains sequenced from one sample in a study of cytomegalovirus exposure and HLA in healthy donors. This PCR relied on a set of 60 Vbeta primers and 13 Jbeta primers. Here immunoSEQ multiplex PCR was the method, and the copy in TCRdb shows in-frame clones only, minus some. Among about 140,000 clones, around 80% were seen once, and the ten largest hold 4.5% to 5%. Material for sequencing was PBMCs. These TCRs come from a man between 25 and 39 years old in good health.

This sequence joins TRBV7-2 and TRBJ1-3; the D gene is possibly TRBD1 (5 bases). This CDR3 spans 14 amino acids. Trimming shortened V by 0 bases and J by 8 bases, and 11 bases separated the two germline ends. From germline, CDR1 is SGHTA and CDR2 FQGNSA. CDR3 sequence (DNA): TGTGCCAGCAGCTTAGCGCTGGGGGGACACACCATATATTTT. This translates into CASSLALGGHTIYF.

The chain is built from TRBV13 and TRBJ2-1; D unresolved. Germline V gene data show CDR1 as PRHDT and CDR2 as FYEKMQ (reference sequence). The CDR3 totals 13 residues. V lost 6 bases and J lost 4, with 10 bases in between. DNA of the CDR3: TGTGCCAGCAGTCCCGACGGGTACAATGAGCAGTTCTTC. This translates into CASSPDGYNEQFF.

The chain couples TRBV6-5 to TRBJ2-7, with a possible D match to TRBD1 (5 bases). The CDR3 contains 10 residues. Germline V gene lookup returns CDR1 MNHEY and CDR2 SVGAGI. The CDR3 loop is CTDRAYEQYF. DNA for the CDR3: TGTACCGACAGAGCCTACGAGCAGTACTTC.